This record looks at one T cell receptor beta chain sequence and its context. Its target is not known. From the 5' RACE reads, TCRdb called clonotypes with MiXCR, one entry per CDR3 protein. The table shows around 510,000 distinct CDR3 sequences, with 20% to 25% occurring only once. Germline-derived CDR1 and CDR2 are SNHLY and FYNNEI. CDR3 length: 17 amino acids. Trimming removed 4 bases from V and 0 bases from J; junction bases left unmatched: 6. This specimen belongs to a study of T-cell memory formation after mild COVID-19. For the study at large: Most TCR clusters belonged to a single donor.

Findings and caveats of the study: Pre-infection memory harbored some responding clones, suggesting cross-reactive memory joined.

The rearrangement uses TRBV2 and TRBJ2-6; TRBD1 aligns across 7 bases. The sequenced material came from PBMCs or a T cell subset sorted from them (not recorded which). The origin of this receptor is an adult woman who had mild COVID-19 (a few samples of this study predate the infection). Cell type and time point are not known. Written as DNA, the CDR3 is TGTGCCAGCAGTGCAACAGGGGCGGCCTCTGGGGCCAACGTCCTGACTTTC. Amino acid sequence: CASSATGAASGANVLTF.